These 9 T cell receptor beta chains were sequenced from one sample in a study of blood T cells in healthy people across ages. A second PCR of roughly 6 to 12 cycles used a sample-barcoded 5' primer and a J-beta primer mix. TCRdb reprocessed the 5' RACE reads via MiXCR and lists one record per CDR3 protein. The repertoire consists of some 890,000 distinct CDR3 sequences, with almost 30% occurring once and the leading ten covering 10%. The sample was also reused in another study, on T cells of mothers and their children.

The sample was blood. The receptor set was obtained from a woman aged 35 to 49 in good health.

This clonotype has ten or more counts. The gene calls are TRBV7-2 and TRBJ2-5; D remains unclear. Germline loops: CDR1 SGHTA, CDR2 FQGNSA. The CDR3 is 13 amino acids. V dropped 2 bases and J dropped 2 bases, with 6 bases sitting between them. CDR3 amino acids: CASSLSQQETQYF. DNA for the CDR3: TGTGCCAGCAGCTTAAGTCAGCAAGAGACCCAGTACTTC.

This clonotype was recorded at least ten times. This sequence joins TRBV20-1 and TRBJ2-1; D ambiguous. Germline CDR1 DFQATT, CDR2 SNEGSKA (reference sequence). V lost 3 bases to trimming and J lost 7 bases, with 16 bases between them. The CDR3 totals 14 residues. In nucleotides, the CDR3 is TGCAGTGCTAGCGTCGGTCCTCATGGGAATGAGCAGTTCTTC. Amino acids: CSASVGPHGNEQFF.

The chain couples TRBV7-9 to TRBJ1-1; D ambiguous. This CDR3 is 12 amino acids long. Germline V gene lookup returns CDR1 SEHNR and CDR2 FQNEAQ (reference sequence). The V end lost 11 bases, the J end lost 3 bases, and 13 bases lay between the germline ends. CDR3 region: CASERAYTEAFF. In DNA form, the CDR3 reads TGTGCCTCAGAGAGGGCCTACACTGAAGCTTTCTTT.

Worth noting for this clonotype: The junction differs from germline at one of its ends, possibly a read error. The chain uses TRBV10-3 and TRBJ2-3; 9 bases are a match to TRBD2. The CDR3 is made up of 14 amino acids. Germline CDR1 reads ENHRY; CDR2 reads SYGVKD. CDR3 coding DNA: TGTACCATCAGTGACGGCGGGGGGGAAGATACGCAGTATTTT. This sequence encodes CTISDGGGEDTQYF.

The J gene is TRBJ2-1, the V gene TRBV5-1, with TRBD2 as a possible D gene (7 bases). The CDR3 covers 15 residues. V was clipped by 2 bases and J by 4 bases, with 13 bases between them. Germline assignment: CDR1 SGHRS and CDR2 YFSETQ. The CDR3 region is CASSFEGGTYNEQFF. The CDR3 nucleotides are TGCGCCAGCAGCTTTGAGGGGGGGACGTACAATGAGCAGTTCTTC.

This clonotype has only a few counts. CDR3 region: CASSLSLRNTIYF. The CDR3 bases are TGTGCCAGCAGTTTATCTCTCAGAAACACCATATATTTT. The genes are TRBV28 and TRBJ1-3; D is uncertain. The CDR3 length is 13 residues. V gave up 1 base and J gave up 5 bases, with 6 bases separating them. From germline, CDR1 is MDHEN and CDR2 SYDVKM.

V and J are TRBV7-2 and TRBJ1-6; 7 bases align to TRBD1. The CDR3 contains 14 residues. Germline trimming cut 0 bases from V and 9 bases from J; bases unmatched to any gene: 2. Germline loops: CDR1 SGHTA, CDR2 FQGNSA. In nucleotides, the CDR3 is TGTGCCAGCAGCTTAGCGTCAGGGGGTTCACCCCTCCACTTT. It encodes CASSLASGGSPLHF.

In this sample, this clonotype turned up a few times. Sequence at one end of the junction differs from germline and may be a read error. CDR3 sequence reads: CASSLVTNTEAFF. The CDR3 bases are TGTGCCAGCAGCCTGGTGACGAACACTGAAGCTTTCTTT. The chain combines TRBV5-1 with TRBJ1-1; D gene uncertain. CDR3 length: 13 residues. Germline CDR1 reads SGHRS; CDR2 reads YFSETQ.

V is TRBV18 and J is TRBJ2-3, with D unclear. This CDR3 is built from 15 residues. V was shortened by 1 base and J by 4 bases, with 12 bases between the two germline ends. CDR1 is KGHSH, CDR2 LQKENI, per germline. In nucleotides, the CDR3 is TGTGCCAGCTCACCACGGGAAGGAAGTCCAGATACGCAGTATTTT. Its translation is CASSPREGSPDTQYF.